These 27 T cell receptor beta chains were sequenced from one sample in a study of blood T cell repertoires in COVID-19. This table comes from immunoSEQ multiplex PCR, and its TCRdb copy is limited to in-frame clones, with some not included. This sample has some 240,000 clones, with approximately 80% found just once. Source material: peripheral blood. The origin of the receptors is a woman in her thirties or forties who had recovered from COVID-19.

The CDR3 region has the DNA TGTGCCAGCAGCCATTTTGACAGGATGAACACTGAAGCTTTCTTT. It specifies CASSHFDRMNTEAFF. This rearrangement joins TRBV3-1 (or the pseudogene TRBV3-2) to TRBJ1-1; D may be TRBD1 (6 bases). Germline lookup yields CDR1 LGHDT and CDR2 YNNKEL (reference sequence). CDR3 length: 15 amino acids. V dropped 3 bases and J dropped 0 bases, with 11 bases sitting between them.

V usage is TRBV12-3 or TRBV12-4 and J usage is TRBJ2-2; no firm D call. The CDR3 covers 13 residues. The V gene lost 2 bases and the J gene lost 5 bases, with 6 bases spanning the gap. The CDR3 loop is CASSLRVTGELFF. The CDR3 DNA is TGTGCCAGCAGTTTACGGGTTACCGGGGAGCTGTTTTTT.

This chain joins TRBV18 and TRBJ2-1; TRBD2 agrees at 12 bases. The junction had 9 bases not matched to a gene; V was cut back by 2 bases and J by 4 bases. The germline gives CDR1 KGHSH, CDR2 LQKENI. The CDR3 is made up of 18 amino acids. The DNA of the CDR3 is TGTGCCAGCTCACCAAGAGTAGGGACTAGCGGGTCATACAATGAGCAGTTCTTC. Translating it yields CASSPRVGTSGSYNEQFF.

The chain carries TRBV5-1 and TRBJ2-7, with 9 bases aligning to TRBD1. J gave up 0 bases and V 3 bases, and 4 bases lay outside the gene matches. CDR3 length: 15 amino acids. CDR1 SGHRS and CDR2 YFSETQ come from the germline V gene. The CDR3 DNA follows: TGCGCCAGCAGCTCAGGACAGGGGAACTCCTACGAGCAGTACTTC. Its protein is CASSSGQGNSYEQYF.

V usage is TRBV6-6 and J usage is TRBJ2-5; D unresolved. This CDR3 spans 15 amino acids. Looked up from germline, CDR1 is MNHNY and CDR2 is SVGAGI (reference sequence). Trimming took 7 bases from V and 5 from J, leaving 20 bases between them. The CDR3 bases are TGTGCCAGCAAGACAAGGCAGAGAGTTCGGGAGACCCAGTACTTC. The encoded protein is CASKTRQRVRETQYF.

The chain employs TRBV19 and TRBJ2-3, with no clear D. Germline CDR1 reads LNHDA; CDR2 reads SQIVND (reference sequence). This CDR3 region has 13 residues. Trimming took 1 base from V and 2 from J, leaving 4 bases between them. The CDR3 reads CASSIVATDTQYF. In DNA form, the CDR3 reads TGTGCCAGTAGTATAGTAGCCACAGATACGCAGTATTTT.

V is TRBV7-2 and J is TRBJ1-3; D is unclear. From germline, CDR1 is SGHTA and CDR2 FQGNSA. The V end lost 1 base, the J end lost 8 bases, and 21 bases lay between the germline ends. This CDR3 spans 17 amino acids. This chain's CDR3 is CASSLVPNGLLRDTIYF. CDR3 DNA: TGTGCCAGCAGCTTAGTTCCCAATGGTCTTCTACGTGACACCATATATTTT.

The V call is TRBV6-2 or TRBV6-3, the J call TRBJ1-5; 11 bases align to TRBD1. Trimming took 0 bases from V and 3 from J; bases not matched to a gene: 7. Germline V lookup: CDR1 MNHEY, CDR2 SVGEGT. The CDR3 contains 18 residues. CDR3 sequence: CASSYSRDRGWANQPQHF. The DNA for the CDR3 is TGTGCCAGCAGTTACTCTAGGGACAGGGGGTGGGCCAATCAGCCCCAGCATTTT.

The chain recombines TRBV12-5 with TRBJ2-2; a possible D gene is TRBD1 (6 bases). The CDR3 contains 16 residues. Trimming stripped 0 bases from V and 3 bases from J, with 11 bases between. CDR1 LGHNT and CDR2 FRNRAP come from the germline V gene. The CDR3 coding sequence is TGTGCTAGTGGTTTGGTACTGGGGGCCTACACCGGGGAGCTGTTTTTT. Translated, it gives CASGLVLGAYTGELFF.

This clone was counted many times. The rearrangement links TRBV19 to TRBJ2-2; 9 positions agree with TRBD2. This CDR3 has 17 residues. CDR1 LNHDA and CDR2 SQIVND come from the germline V gene (reference sequence). The V segment lost 10 bases and the J segment 4 bases; nucleotides outside the gene matches: 16. The CDR3 region is CATSWGSGGSGTGELFF. As DNA, the CDR3 is TGTGCCACCTCCTGGGGTAGCGGGGGCTCGGGCACCGGGGAGCTGTTTTTT.

The chain carries TRBV9 and TRBJ2-5; maybe TRBD2 (5 bases). This CDR3 comprises 14 residues. Germline V gives CDR1 SGDLS, CDR2 YYNGEE. The V end was cut by 3 bases, the J end by 5 bases, with 14 bases between. The CDR3 nucleotides are TGTGCCAGCAGCGCCACGGAGGCTCGGGAGACCCAGTACTTC. The encoded protein is CASSATEARETQYF.

This clone is a singleton in its sample. The J gene is TRBJ1-2, the V gene TRBV5-1; perhaps TRBD1 as D (5 bases). CDR1 and CDR2 (germline): SGHRS, YFSETQ. This CDR3 contains 15 residues. V gave up 4 bases and J gave up 0 bases, with 13 bases separating them. DNA for the CDR3: TGCGCCAGCAGCCACATGACAGAGACTAACTATGGCTACACCTTC. It translates to CASSHMTETNYGYTF. The variable domain in full, completed from reference TRBV5-1 and TRBJ1-2, reads KAGVTQTPRYLIKTRGQQVTLSCSPISGHRSVSWYQQTPGQGLQFLFEYFSETQRNKGNFPGRFSGRQFSNSRSEMNVSTLELGDSALYLCASSHMTETNYGYTFGSGTRLTVV.

The chain has TRBV5-1 and TRBJ1-1; the match to TRBD1 covers 7 bases. This CDR3 is 13 amino acids long. The trim removed 6 bases at V and 6 bases at J, leaving 8 bases unmatched. From germline, CDR1 is SGHRS and CDR2 YFSETQ. This CDR3 reads CASKETGKPEAFF. CDR3 sequence (DNA): TGCGCCAGCAAAGAGACAGGGAAGCCTGAAGCTTTCTTT.

This chain uses TRBV7-3 with TRBJ2-7; perhaps TRBD2 as D (6 bases). Germline CDR1 reads SGHTA; CDR2 reads FQGTGA. This CDR3 spans 16 amino acids. With 1 base removed from V and 5 bases from J, the gap between germline ends came to 18 bases. The CDR3 nucleotides read TGTGCCAGCAGCTTAAATCCCGGCGGGAACGGCGACGAGCAGTACTTC. It yields the protein CASSLNPGGNGDEQYF.

The CDR3 bases are TGCGCCAGCAGCCAAACAGGGAACCAAGAGACCCAGTACTTC. Its protein is CASSQTGNQETQYF. The rearrangement uses TRBV4-3 and TRBJ2-5; a weak D match, TRBD1 (6 bases). The CDR3 consists of 14 residues. V was clipped by 2 bases and J by 0 bases, with 7 bases between them. The germline V gene encodes CDR1 LGHNA and CDR2 YSLEER.

V and J are TRBV7-2 and TRBJ2-5; no clear D gene. Trimming took off 3 bases at V and 1 base at J, with 12 bases between the two ends. CDR1 and CDR2 (germline): SGHTA, FQGNSA. The CDR3 covers 15 residues. CDR3 in DNA: TGTGCCAGCAGCTTGGAGAGGCACCTCCAAGAGACCCAGTACTTC. Translation gives CASSLERHLQETQYF.

The chain has TRBV10-3 and TRBJ2-7, with D uncertain. Germline CDR1 and CDR2: ENHRY and SYGVKD. There are 15 residues in the CDR3. V lost 2 bases and J 4 bases, leaving 15 bases between the germline ends. The CDR3 sequence: CAISEGQAPSYEQYF. In DNA form, the CDR3 reads TGTGCCATCAGTGAGGGCCAGGCCCCGTCTTACGAGCAGTACTTC.

About this clone itself: Sequence at one end of the junction differs from germline and may be a read error. V and J are TRBV13 and TRBJ2-3; the match to TRBD1 covers 7 bases. The CDR3 has 14 residues. Germline CDR1 PRHDT, CDR2 FYEKMQ (reference sequence). The CDR3 nucleotides are TGTGCCAGCAGCTCCGCCGAGAGGACAGGTACGCAGTATTTT. As protein: CASSSAERTGTQYF.

The chain is built from TRBV2 and TRBJ2-4; D call uncertain. The CDR3 contains 16 residues. Germline V gene sequence: CDR1 SNHLY, CDR2 FYNNEI. Trimming removed 0 bases from V and 7 bases from J, with 16 bases in between. CDR3 DNA sequence: TGTGCCAGCAGTGAAGCCAGGTCAGCTGGTTTGAACATTCAGTACTTC. This codes for CASSEARSAGLNIQYF.

The rearrangement uses TRBV3-1 (or the pseudogene TRBV3-2) and TRBJ2-1; the D gene is possibly TRBD2 (6 bases). The CDR3 has 16 amino acids. V lost 4 bases, J lost 1 base, and 14 bases lay in between. Germline CDR1 reads LGHDT; CDR2 reads YNNKEL (reference sequence). This CDR3 reads CASSLRGGASYNEQFF. The DNA for the CDR3 is TGTGCCAGCAGCCTGCGGGGCGGGGCTTCCTACAATGAGCAGTTCTTC.

The CDR3 DNA sequence: TGTGCCAGCACCACTAGGGGGGGGGACACTGAAGCTTTCTTT. As protein: CASTTRGGDTEAFF. The chain combines TRBV27 with TRBJ1-1; a weak D match, TRBD1 (6 bases). Looked up from germline, CDR1 is MNHEY and CDR2 is SMNVEV (reference sequence). Trimming left V 7 bases short and J 3 bases short, with 15 bases between. The CDR3 consists of 14 residues.

This clone showed up just a few times. The J gene is TRBJ1-5, the V gene TRBV1. TRBV1 is termed a pseudogene. CDR3 size: 15 residues. The CDR3 DNA follows: TGCACCAGCAGCCAAGATTATCTCAGCAATCAGCCCCAGCATTTT. This encodes CTSSQDYLSNQPQHF.

This clone came up a few times. The chain joins TRBV19 to TRBJ1-3; D is undetermined. The V and J ends lost 7 bases and 4 bases respectively, with 11 bases between them. Germline V gives CDR1 LNHDA, CDR2 SQIVND (reference sequence). The CDR3 covers 13 residues. This CDR3 reads CASMKPEGNTIYF. The CDR3 nucleotides are TGTGCCAGTATGAAGCCCGAAGGAAACACCATATATTTT.

This clone has just one count. The V gene is TRBV9, the J gene TRBJ2-3; 9 bases match TRBD1. Germline V CDR1 and CDR2: SGDLS, YYNGEE. V lost 3 bases to trimming and J lost 2 bases; unmatched junction nucleotides: 7. This CDR3 comprises 16 residues. For the CDR3, the DNA is TGTGCCAGCAGCGAGGGACAGGGATTACCCACAGATACGCAGTATTTT. Protein product: CASSEGQGLPTDTQYF. The full variable domain, its missing parts supplied by reference TRBV9 and TRBJ2-3, is DSGVTQTPKHLITATGQRVTLRCSPRSGDLSVYWYQQSLDQGLQFLIQYYNGEERAKGNILERFSAQQFPDLHSELNLSSLELGDSALYFCASSEGQGLPTDTQYFGPGTRLTVL.

This rearrangement joins TRBV6-1 to TRBJ1-2; D perhaps matches TRBD1 (5 bases). V lost 2 bases and J lost 1, with 11 bases in between. Germline CDR1 is MNHNS and CDR2 is SASEGT. This CDR3 contains 15 residues. The CDR3 DNA is TGTGCCAGCAGTGAACACCAGGGCTTTAACTATGGCTACACCTTC. Translated: CASSEHQGFNYGYTF.

V gene TRBV30 combines with J gene TRBJ2-1; D is uncertain. V gave up 4 bases and J gave up 8 bases, with 12 bases separating them. Germline-derived CDR1 and CDR2 are GTSNPN and SVGIG (reference sequence). This CDR3 spans 12 amino acids. In nucleotides, the CDR3 is TGTGCCTGGAAGCTAGGTGTGGATGAGCAGTTCTTC. Translation gives CAWKLGVDEQFF.

The CDR3 sequence is CASSPEGVLQETQYF. As DNA, the CDR3 is TGCGCCAGCAGCCCGGAAGGGGTGCTACAAGAGACCCAGTACTTC. The chain uses TRBV5-1 and TRBJ2-5, with a weak D call TRBD1 (5 bases). From germline, CDR1 is SGHRS and CDR2 YFSETQ. CDR3 length: 15 residues. The V end lost 4 bases, the J end lost 2 bases, and 15 bases lay between the germline ends. The variable domain in full, with the rest retrieved from reference TRBV5-1 and TRBJ2-5, is KAGVTQTPRYLIKTRGQQVTLSCSPISGHRSVSWYQQTPGQGLQFLFEYFSETQRNKGNFPGRFSGRQFSNSRSEMNVSTLELGDSALYLCASSPEGVLQETQYFGPGTRLLVL.